The 16 T cell receptor beta chains listed next were all sequenced from one sample in a study of radiation and T cells in renal cell carcinoma (dated by TCRdb to the early 2020s). In the paper's terms, the time point label means: blood 2 weeks post-SBRT. Interpreted using the paper, the treatment or condition label stands for: 15 Gy SBRT to primary tumor, nephrectomy 4 weeks later. The library came from the immunoSEQ multiplex PCR assay. Here the immuneACCESS table is served through TCRdb, limited to in-frame sequences with V and J called. Missing clones are a known gap in these copies; in checked studies unresolved V genes cover under half, and the rest lacks a known reason. This sample gives about 26,000 clones in total; 81% of them show up just once. Approximately 32% of the sample comes from the top ten. The sequences come from blood, collected from a patient whose treatment included radiotherapy and nephrectomy. The receptors were gathered from a man aged 55 to 70 with renal cell carcinoma.

The chain uses TRBV6-6 and TRBJ1-4; tentative D call: TRBD1 (5 bases). The CDR3 length is 13 residues. Per the germline V gene, CDR1 is MNHNY and CDR2 is SVGAGI (reference sequence). Trimming stripped 7 bases from V and 9 bases from J, with 15 bases between. CDR3 in DNA: TGTGCCAGCACTCAATGGGGGGAACAAAAACTGTTTTTT. This sequence encodes CASTQWGEQKLFF.

The V and J genes are TRBV6-1 and TRBJ1-2; D call uncertain. Germline V gives CDR1 MNHNS, CDR2 SASEGT. The CDR3 spans 12 residues. Trimming took off 1 base at V and 9 bases at J, with 9 bases between the two ends. The CDR3 sequence: CASSEVRARYTF. The CDR3 DNA follows: TGTGCCAGCAGTGAAGTACGGGCCCGCTACACCTTC.

The chain employs TRBV2 and TRBJ2-4, with unresolved D. Germline CDR1 SNHLY, CDR2 FYNNEI. The CDR3 covers 15 residues. Trimming removed 4 bases at V and 0 bases at J, with 10 bases between. The CDR3 protein is CASSVGLVAKNIQYF. CDR3 in DNA: TGTGCCAGCAGTGTCGGGTTGGTAGCCAAAAACATTCAGTACTTC. The full variable domain, completed using reference TRBV2 and TRBJ2-4, is EPEVTQTPSHQVTQMGQEVILRCVPISNHLYFYWYRQILGQKVEFLVSFYNNEISEKSEIFDDQFSVERPDGSNFTLKIRSTKLEDSAMYFCASSVGLVAKNIQYFGAGTRLSVL.

This sequence joins TRBV11-2 and TRBJ1-6; 7 nucleotides agree with TRBD1. The CDR3 has 15 amino acids. Germline V gives CDR1 SGHAT, CDR2 FQNNGV. Trimming removed 8 bases from V and 8 bases from J; junction bases left unmatched: 12. The CDR3 coding sequence is TGTGCCAGCTCCCTTACAGGGGCTAGTGATTCACCCCTCCACTTT. Amino acid sequence: CASSLTGASDSPLHF.

The chain joins TRBV27 to TRBJ2-6, with 8 bases that match TRBD1. V was clipped by 5 bases and J by 0 bases; unmatched bases: 6. This CDR3 is 17 amino acids long. Per the germline V gene, CDR1 is MNHEY and CDR2 is SMNVEV (reference sequence). CDR3 region: CASSAGTGLSGANVLTF. CDR3 nucleotide sequence: TGTGCCAGCAGTGCCGGGACAGGACTCTCTGGGGCCAACGTCCTGACTTTC.

The chain couples TRBV4-3 to TRBJ1-5; TRBD1 matches at 10 bases. The V gene's germline CDR1 is LGHNA and CDR2 YSLEER. The CDR3 runs 19 residues. J lost 0 bases, V lost 3 bases, and 11 bases had no gene match. The CDR3 nucleotides read TGCGCCAGCAGCCAGCCCCCGGGACAGGGGAGGTATAGCAATCAGCCCCAGCATTTT. The encoded protein is CASSQPPGQGRYSNQPQHF.

The genes are TRBV7-9 and TRBJ2-1; 8 bases are a match to TRBD2. Trimming cost V 5 bases and J 7 bases; bases outside gene matches: 13. This CDR3 is built from 16 residues. Germline V CDR1 and CDR2: SEHNR, FQNEAQ (reference sequence). The CDR3 loop reads CASSVNGRALANEQFF. The DNA for the CDR3 is TGTGCCAGCAGCGTTAACGGGAGGGCTTTGGCGAATGAGCAGTTCTTC.

In its sample, this clone was seen a few times. This chain links TRBV19 with TRBJ1-5; D remains unclear. V was cut by 5 bases and J by 3 bases, with 11 bases left in between. The germline CDR1 and CDR2 sequences are LNHDA and SQIVND (reference sequence). The CDR3 has 14 amino acids. The DNA of the CDR3 is TGTGCCAGTAGTCAAGCGGCAGCCAATCAGCCCCAGCATTTT. Its translation: CASSQAAANQPQHF.

The CDR3 nucleotides read TGCGCCAGCAGCGGCCCTTACCGCGAAGAGACCCAGTACTTC. Translation gives CASSGPYREETQYF. This sequence joins TRBV10-2 and TRBJ2-5; D unresolved. The CDR3 consists of 14 residues. Trimming shortened V by 6 bases and J by 3 bases, and 14 bases separated the two germline ends. Germline CDR1 is WSHSY and CDR2 is SAAADI.

CDR3 bases: TGTGCCAGTAGTACCGACCAGGACCCGGCTCTGGACAATGAGCAGTTCTTC. As protein: CASSTDQDPALDNEQFF. The chain recombines TRBV19 with TRBJ2-1; unclear D gene. V dropped 4 bases and J dropped 5 bases, with 21 bases sitting between them. Germline V lookup: CDR1 LNHDA, CDR2 SQIVND (reference sequence). CDR3 size: 17 residues.

The rearrangement uses TRBV5-4 and TRBJ2-7; the D is unclear. Germline V lookup: CDR1 SGHNT, CDR2 YYREEE (reference sequence). The CDR3 has 14 residues. V lost 4 bases and J 1 base, leaving 12 bases between the germline ends. The CDR3 reads CASSPDGASYEQYF. The CDR3 DNA reads as TGTGCCAGCAGCCCCGACGGTGCTTCCTACGAGCAGTACTTC.

J is TRBJ2-2 and V is TRBV2; D remains ambiguous. Trimming took off 6 bases at V and 8 bases at J, with 7 bases between the two ends. Germline CDR1 SNHLY, CDR2 FYNNEI. CDR3 length equals 11 residues. The CDR3 nucleotides read TGTGCCAGCAGGGGCCAGGGGGAGCTGTTTTTT. This encodes CASRGQGELFF.

V is TRBV5-1 and J is TRBJ2-1; D gene ambiguous. Trimming took off 4 bases at V and 8 bases at J, with 16 bases between the two ends. This CDR3 has 14 residues. Germline V CDR1 and CDR2: SGHRS, YFSETQ. The CDR3 coding sequence is TGCGCCAGCAGCCACAATTTAGACCCAGATGAGCAGTTCTTC. As protein: CASSHNLDPDEQFF. Full variable domain (outside the CDR3, taken from reference TRBV5-1 and TRBJ2-1): KAGVTQTPRYLIKTRGQQVTLSCSPISGHRSVSWYQQTPGQGLQFLFEYFSETQRNKGNFPGRFSGRQFSNSRSEMNVSTLELGDSALYLCASSHNLDPDEQFFGPGTRLTVL.

The genes are TRBV29-1 and TRBJ2-7, with a tentative D call TRBD2 (5 bases). Trimming left V 5 bases short and J 6 bases short, with 14 bases between. Germline V lookup: CDR1 SQVTM, CDR2 ANQGSEA. This CDR3 is built from 12 residues. The CDR3 nucleotides read TGCAGCGTTACAACTAGGCGGGCCGAGCAGTACTTC. Residues: CSVTTRRAEQYF.

The chain combines TRBV9 with TRBJ2-4; 11 positions match TRBD2. The V and J ends lost 4 bases and 13 bases, in that order; junction bases with no gene match: 13. Germline V CDR1 and CDR2: SGDLS, YYNGEE. The CDR3 spans 15 residues. CDR3 nucleotide sequence: TGTGCCAGCAGCCCGGACACGGGACTAGCGGAGGCCCAGTACTTC. Translating it yields CASSPDTGLAEAQYF.

V is TRBV10-3 and J is TRBJ2-7; 8 bases are shared with TRBD1. Germline V gene data show CDR1 as ENHRY and CDR2 as SYGVKD. The CDR3 loop spans 17 amino acids. With 2 bases clipped from V and 5 bases from J, the junction kept 14 bases outside the gene matches. In nucleotides, the CDR3 is TGTGCCATCAGTGAGACAAGACCCCAGGGGGCCGTCCACGAGCAGTACTTC. Residues: CAISETRPQGAVHEQYF.